These T cell receptor beta chains were read from a single sample in a study of CD8+ T cells in alopecia areata. Repertoires were generated with immunoSEQ multiplex PCR, while TCRdb's copy carries only in-frame clones and drops some. The sample holds 75,000 to 100,000 clones, around two fifths seen once. The sequenced sample was CD4+ T cells sorted from blood. The receptors come from a human donor with alopecia areata. Each CDR3 is given with its conserved first and last residue. Each record gives: V gene, clone size, J gene, D gene, CDR3 DNA, CDR3 protein. The D gene is left open where the match is weak. A row's size may be missing; if present it is once, few, many or a size class.

v_call: TRBV23-1
clone_size: few
j_call: TRBJ2-7
d_call: TRBD1
cdr3_nt: TGCGCCAGCAGTCATCCGGACAGGTATACATTTTCGGTCTACGAGCAGTACTTC
cdr3_aa: CASSHPDRYTFSVYEQYF

v_call: TRBV30
clone_size: NA
j_call: TRBJ2-5
d_call: TRBD2
cdr3_nt: TGTGCCTGGAGGACTAGCGGGAGCCAAGAGACCCAGTACTTC
cdr3_aa: CAWRTSGSQETQYF

v_call: TRBV29-1
clone_size: NA
j_call: TRBJ1-4
d_call: TRBD1
cdr3_nt: TGCAGCGTTGATCCGACAGGGGCTAATGAAAAACTGTTTTTT
cdr3_aa: CSVDPTGANEKLFF

v_call: TRBV29-1
clone_size: NA
j_call: TRBJ2-3
d_call: NA
cdr3_nt: TGCAGCGTTGAGACAGCAGATACGCAGTATTTT
cdr3_aa: CSVETADTQYF

v_call: TRBV27
clone_size: NA
j_call: TRBJ2-3
d_call: NA
cdr3_nt: TGTGCCAGCAGTTTACGGCGGGGCACAGATACGCAGTATTTT
cdr3_aa: CASSLRRGTDTQYF

v_call: TRBV29-1
clone_size: few
j_call: TRBJ2-7
d_call: NA
cdr3_nt: TGCAGCGTTGAAGGCTCAGGGAGCGAGCAGTACTTC
cdr3_aa: CSVEGSGSEQYF

v_call: TRBV29-1
clone_size: NA
j_call: TRBJ2-6
d_call: NA
cdr3_nt: TGCAGCGCCAGGACCGGGTGGGCGGCCAACGTCCTGACTTTC
cdr3_aa: CSARTGWAANVLTF

v_call: TRBV5-1
clone_size: few
j_call: TRBJ2-5
d_call: NA
cdr3_nt: TGCGCCAGCCGAGGGCCTCCAGCGTCGGAGACCCAGTACTTC
cdr3_aa: CASRGPPASETQYF

v_call: TRBV7-2
clone_size: few
j_call: TRBJ2-2
d_call: NA
cdr3_nt: TGTGCCAGCACGTCGTTCGGGGGGCCGGACACCGGGGAGCTGTTTTTT
cdr3_aa: CASTSFGGPDTGELFF

v_call: TRBV28
clone_size: few
j_call: TRBJ1-3
d_call: NA
cdr3_nt: TGTGCCAGCAGTTTCCCGACAGCTTCTGGAAACACCATATATTTT
cdr3_aa: CASSFPTASGNTIYF